This record concerns one TCR beta chain sequence. This entry comes from a study of PD-1 blockade in classical Hodgkin lymphoma. The time point was: cycle 4 day 1 (C4D1), after six to seven weeks of nivolumab. Exposure to brentuximab vedotin varied, and each patient had relapsed following autologous stem cell transplantation. Magnetic negative selection was used to purify CD4+ T cells from PBMCs that had been thawed. The data were produced by immunoSEQ multiplex PCR, yet TCRdb's version contains in-frame clones alone and is incomplete. The sample shows about 19,000 clones, roughly 80% of them seen only once. This CDR3 comprises 12 residues. J was trimmed by 1 base and V by 4 bases; bases with no gene match: 0. CDR1 is GTSNPN and CDR2 is SVGIG in the germline V gene (reference sequence).

The clonotype originates from a human donor with classical Hodgkin lymphoma. The chain joins TRBV30 to TRBJ2-5; 7 bases line up with TRBD2. Sequences were derived from CD4+ T cells from blood, sampled before the fourth cycle of nivolumab. CDR3: CAWTSGQETQYF. The CDR3 bases are TGTGCCTGGACTAGCGGCCAAGAGACCCAGTACTTC.